The clone carrying this TCR beta chain occurred once. The V end lost 2 bases, the J end lost 1 base, and 5 bases lay between the germline ends. The CDR3 has 13 amino acids. Germline assignment: CDR1 MDHEN and CDR2 SYDVKM. This specimen belongs to a study of control samples from healthy donors and cancer patients. Measured with immunoSEQ multiplex PCR; TCRdb has only the in-frame clones, and not every one. The sample carries some 150,000 clones, 85% to 95% recorded once. Sequences were obtained from blood. This chain connects TRBV28 to TRBJ1-2; D call uncertain. The TCR was taken from a man aged 35 to 55 in good health. The CDR3 DNA reads TGTGCCAGCAGTTTAACCGTTAACTATGGCTACACCTTC. This codes for CASSLTVNYGYTF.